A selection of T cell receptor beta chains follows, all from one sample in a study of siplizumab effects on memory and regulatory T cells. Assay: immunoSEQ multiplex PCR; the TCRdb copy retains only in-frame clones and omits some. The sample lists about 110,000 clones, roughly 94% seen once, with about 0.75% in the top ten. The sequenced sample was Tregs sorted from blood. The receptors here all came from a human donor in good health. Each CDR3 is given with its conserved first and last residue. The order of the fields is clone size, D gene, V gene, J gene, CDR3 length, CDR3 protein, CDR3 DNA. D genes are given only for firm matches. Only part of the rows carry a size: once, few, many, or a class if the clone is expanded.

>few|NA|TRBV11-1|TRBJ2-1|18
CASSLDRDSPSPINEQFF
TGTGCCAGCAGCTTAGATAGGGACTCCCCCTCGCCGATCAATGAGCAGTTCTTC
>NA|TRBD1|TRBV5-6|TRBJ1-1|11
CASSRTGVAFF
TGTGCCAGCAGCCGAACAGGGGTAGCTTTCTTT
>NA|TRBD1|TRBV6-1|TRBJ1-1|14
CANSKQGPGGEAFF
TGTGCCAACTCCAAACAGGGGCCCGGGGGTGAAGCTTTCTTT
>NA|NA|TRBV10-3|TRBJ1-5|14
CATQGFGVDQPQHF
TGTGCCACCCAAGGGTTTGGGGTGGATCAGCCCCAGCATTTT
>NA|NA|TRBV11-2|TRBJ2-5|13
CASSLGRQETQYF
TGTGCCAGCAGCTTGGGACGACAAGAGACCCAGTACTTC
>once|NA|TRBV7-2|TRBJ2-5|14
CASSTAGHQETQYF
TGTGCCAGCAGCACGGCAGGCCACCAAGAGACCCAGTACTTC
>few|TRBD1|TRBV6-1|TRBJ1-3|15
CASTIQGATGNTIYF
TGTGCCAGCACCATACAGGGGGCTACTGGAAACACCATATATTTT
>NA|NA|TRBV6-5|TRBJ1-1|16
CASSYWPRVANTEAFF
TGTGCCAGCAGTTACTGGCCCCGGGTTGCGAACACTGAAGCTTTCTTT
>NA|NA|TRBV7-9|TRBJ1-1|14
CASSLGGSDTEAFF
TGTGCCAGCAGCTTAGGGGGGTCGGACACTGAAGCTTTCTTT
>NA|TRBD1|TRBV19|TRBJ1-2|13
CASSRVKTGGYTF
TGTGCCAGTAGTAGAGTTAAGACAGGGGGCTACACCTTC
>NA|NA|TRBV10-3|TRBJ2-2|12
CAISDSSGELFF
TGTGCCATCAGTGACTCTTCCGGGGAGCTGTTTTTT
>NA|NA|TRBV9|TRBJ2-5|13
CASSLGQKETQYF
TGTGCCAGCAGCCTTGGGCAGAAAGAGACCCAGTACTTC
>once|NA|TRBV19|TRBJ1-1|13
CASSIPYNTEAFF
TGTGCCAGTAGTATACCATATAACACTGAAGCTTTCTTT
>NA|NA|TRBV27|TRBJ2-3|20
CASSFSVYSGGGLGTDTQYF
TGTGCCAGCAGTTTCTCTGTCTATTCAGGGGGGGGGCTAGGCACAGATACGCAGTATTTT
>NA|NA|TRBV18|TRBJ2-1|15
CASSPPQAHYNEQFF
TGTGCCAGCTCACCACCCCAGGCTCACTACAATGAGCAGTTCTTC
>NA|NA|TRBV29-1|TRBJ1-5|15
CSVEVEYTGKQPQHF
TGCAGCGTTGAAGTTGAATACACAGGGAAACAGCCCCAGCATTTT
>NA|NA|TRBV20-1|TRBJ1-1|11
CSARLNTEAFF
TGCAGTGCCAGGTTGAACACTGAAGCTTTCTTT
>NA|NA|TRBV6-1|TRBJ1-3|15
CASSEEVSIGNTIYF
TGTGCCAGCAGTGAGGAGGTCAGCATAGGAAACACCATATATTTT
>NA|TRBD2|TRBV18|TRBJ2-1|14
CASSPKRESGEQFF
TGTGCCAGCTCACCAAAGCGGGAGTCGGGTGAGCAGTTCTTC
>NA|TRBD1|TRBV5-1|TRBJ2-3|17
CASSFFPTGASTDTQYF
TGCGCCAGCAGCTTCTTCCCGACAGGGGCTAGCACAGATACGCAGTATTTT
>NA|NA|TRBV7-9|TRBJ1-1|15
CASSTQQDMNTEAFF
TGTGCCAGCAGCACCCAACAGGACATGAACACTGAAGCTTTCTTT
>NA|TRBD1|TRBV18|TRBJ1-2|13
CASSPQGTGGYTF
TGTGCCAGCTCACCACAGGGGACAGGAGGCTACACCTTC
>few|NA|TRBV6-5|TRBJ1-5|12
CASSQPNQPQHF
TGTGCCAGCAGCCAGCCTAATCAGCCCCAGCATTTT
>NA|NA|TRBV5-4|TRBJ2-1|14
CASSLGGSGNEQFF
TGTGCCAGCAGCTTAGGGGGATCGGGGAATGAGCAGTTCTTC
>once|NA|TRBV7-2|TRBJ1-6|14
CASSFLGLVSPLHF
TGTGCCAGCAGCTTCCTGGGTCTCGTGTCACCCCTCCACTTT
>NA|NA|TRBV12-5|TRBJ1-2|16
CASGLATPPGAYGYTF
TGTGCTAGTGGTTTGGCAACCCCACCGGGGGCCTATGGCTACACCTTC
>NA|NA|TRBV25-1|TRBJ2-7|14
CASSDPGTPYEQYF
TGTGCCAGCAGTGATCCAGGAACCCCCTACGAGCAGTACTTC
>NA|NA|TRBV11-1|TRBJ2-5|14
CASSLGQVQETQYF
TGTGCCAGCAGCTTAGGACAGGTTCAAGAGACCCAGTACTTC
>NA|NA|TRBV6-6|TRBJ1-5|14
CASSYGRATQPQHF
TGTGCCAGCAGTTACGGCAGGGCCACTCAGCCCCAGCATTTT
>NA|NA|TRBV5-6|TRBJ2-3|15
CASTGEVVSTDTQYF
TGTGCCAGCACCGGGGAGGTAGTCTCCACAGATACGCAGTATTTT
>NA|NA|TRBV15|TRBJ2-5|17
CATSRTLVGGGKETQYF
TGTGCCACCAGCAGAACCTTAGTCGGAGGGGGGAAAGAGACCCAGTACTTC
>NA|NA|TRBV2|TRBJ2-2|15
CASSIGLEGTGELFF
TGTGCCAGCAGCATCGGACTGGAGGGCACCGGGGAGCTGTTTTTT
>NA|TRBD1|TRBV9|TRBJ2-5|15
CASSVGTETWETQYF
TGTGCCAGCAGCGTCGGGACAGAAACGTGGGAGACCCAGTACTTC
>NA|NA|TRBV4-1|TRBJ2-4|12
CASISTGNIQYF
TGCGCCAGCATCTCGACGGGAAACATTCAGTACTTC
>once|NA|TRBV2|TRBJ1-5|13
CASSERYNQPQHF
TGTGCCAGCAGTGAAAGATACAATCAGCCCCAGCATTTT
>NA|TRBD1|TRBV10-3|TRBJ1-4|15
CATGDREGSSEKLFF
TGTGCCACAGGGGACAGGGAGGGAAGTAGTGAAAAACTGTTTTTT
>NA|NA|TRBV11-2|TRBJ2-7|15
CASSFLSGVGYEQYF
TGTGCCAGCAGCTTTCTCTCCGGGGTTGGCTACGAGCAGTACTTC
>NA|NA|TRBV5-1|TRBJ2-7|12
CASSLEGYEQYF
TGCGCCAGCAGCTTGGAGGGGTACGAGCAGTACTTC
>NA|TRBD2|TRBV12-5|TRBJ2-1|17
CASGLYRTSGTYNEQFF
TGTGCTAGTGGTCTCTACCGGACTAGCGGAACCTACAATGAGCAGTTCTTC
>NA|NA|TRBV19|TRBJ1-2|12
CASSGSVRGYTF
TGTGCCAGTAGTGGCAGTGTTCGGGGCTACACCTTC
>NA|NA|TRBV25-1|TRBJ1-5|13
CASSELYTQPQHF
TGTGCCAGCAGTGAGCTATATACTCAGCCCCAGCATTTT
>NA|NA|TRBV6-5|TRBJ2-7|15
CASSSPGRGAYEQYF
TGTGCCAGCAGTTCCCCGGGTAGGGGGGCCTACGAGCAGTACTTC
>NA|TRBD1|TRBV10-2|TRBJ1-1|13
CATRGDRSTEAFF
TGCGCCACCAGGGGGGATCGTAGCACTGAAGCTTTCTTT
>once|TRBD1|TRBV11-2|TRBJ1-3|17
CASSLNRDRGPGNTIYF
TGTGCCAGCAGCTTAAACCGGGACAGGGGGCCTGGAAACACCATATATTTT
>once|TRBD1|TRBV18|TRBJ1-1|17
CASSPGTVHHRSTEAFF
TGTGCCAGCTCACCAGGGACAGTCCACCACCGAAGCACTGAAGCTTTCTTT
>NA|NA|TRBV9|TRBJ2-1|13
CASSVAGYNEQFF
TGTGCCAGCAGCGTAGCAGGATACAATGAGCAGTTCTTC
>NA|TRBD2|TRBV7-9|TRBJ2-3|17
CASSSLRASGGADTQYF
TGTGCCAGCAGCTCCCTGAGGGCTAGCGGGGGAGCAGATACGCAGTATTTT
>NA|NA|TRBV5-1|TRBJ2-4|11
CASSQKGVQYF
TGCGCCAGCAGCCAAAAGGGGGTTCAGTACTTC
>few|NA|TRBV9|TRBJ2-2|15
CASSVASRLPGELFF
TGTGCCAGCAGCGTAGCGTCCCGTTTGCCCGGGGAGCTGTTTTTT